The subject of this entry is one T cell receptor beta chain. The data belong to a study of blood T cell repertoires in COVID-19. The wider study: The analysed material was cDNA or gDNA that came from T cells, B-cell-depleted T cells, or PBMCs.

Cohorts were based on clinical histories the participants reported. Among Cohort 3 donors, those recovered had two negative PCRs, clearance, or symptom resolution. From germline, CDR1 is MDHEN and CDR2 SYDVKM. This CDR3 comprises 14 residues. The V end was cut by 6 bases, the J end by 9 bases, with 18 bases between. Original analysis: Amplification of reference gene primers provided the estimated nucleated cell counts. The method was immunoSEQ multiplex PCR; TCRdb's version includes in-frame clones alone and lacks a portion of them. V and J calls and clone size are those listed in that table; D and trimming were worked out from the DNA. The repertoire holds about 250,000 clones, with around 82% as singletons.

The material sequenced was PBMCs or T cells enriched from blood (not recorded which). This TCR came from a man between 50 and 59 years old who had recovered from COVID-19. The V gene is TRBV28, the J gene TRBJ1-5, with a possible D match to TRBD1 (5 bases). The DNA for the CDR3 is TGTGCCAGCAGCGGAAGGGGCCCAGGAAGGCCCCAGCATTTT. Translating it yields CASSGRGPGRPQHF. Looking up the rest from reference TRBV28 and TRBJ1-5 gives the full variable domain: DVKVTQSSRYLVKRTGEKVFLECVQDMDHENMFWYRQDPGLGLRLIYFSYDVKMKEKGDIPEGYSVSREKKERFSLILESASTNQTSMYLCASSGRGPGRPQHFGDGTRLSIL.